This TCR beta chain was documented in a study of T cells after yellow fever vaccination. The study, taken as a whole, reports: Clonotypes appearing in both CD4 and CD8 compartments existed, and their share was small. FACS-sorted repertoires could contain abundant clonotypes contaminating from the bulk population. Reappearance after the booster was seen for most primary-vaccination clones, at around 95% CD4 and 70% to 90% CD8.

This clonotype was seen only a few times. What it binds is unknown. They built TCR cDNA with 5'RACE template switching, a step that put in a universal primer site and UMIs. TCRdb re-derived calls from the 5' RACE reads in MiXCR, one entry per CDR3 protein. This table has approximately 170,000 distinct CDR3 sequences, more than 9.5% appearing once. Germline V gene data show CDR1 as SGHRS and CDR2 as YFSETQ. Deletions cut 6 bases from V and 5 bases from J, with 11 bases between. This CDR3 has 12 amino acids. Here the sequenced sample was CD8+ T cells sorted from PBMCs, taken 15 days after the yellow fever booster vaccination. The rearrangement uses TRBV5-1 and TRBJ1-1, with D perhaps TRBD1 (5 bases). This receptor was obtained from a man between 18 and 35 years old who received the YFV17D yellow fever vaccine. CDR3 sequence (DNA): TGCGCCAGCATGGGGGTAGAGACTGAAGCTTTCTTT. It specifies CASMGVETEAFF.